This T cell receptor beta chain was profiled in a study of blood T cell repertoires in COVID-19. The overall study: From the United States, Italy and Spain came samples of acute and convalescent COVID-19. PBMCs, B-cell-depleted T cells, or T cells were the source of the cDNA or gDNA that made up the material.

Source study methods: The authors estimated nucleated cell counts from reference gene primer amplification. Repertoires were generated with immunoSEQ multiplex PCR, while TCRdb's copy carries only in-frame clones and drops some. V, J and clone size were drawn from that table, and D and trimming were deduced from the DNA. The sample consists of approximately 210,000 clones, roughly nine tenths of them appearing once. Germline V gives CDR1 LNHDA, CDR2 SQIVND (reference sequence). V lost 5 bases and J 10 bases, leaving 21 bases between the germline ends. The CDR3 totals 16 residues. Sequencing input: peripheral blood. The receptor was isolated from a man between 35 and 55 years old with acute or convalescent COVID-19. This rearrangement joins TRBV19 to TRBJ1-6, with a possible D match to TRBD1 (6 bases). In DNA, the CDR3 is TGTGCCAGTAGTCCTAGGGGGTCGGCCCCAAGCTCACCCCTCCACTTT. It translates to CASSPRGSAPSSPLHF. Full variable domain (rest looked up from reference TRBV19 and TRBJ1-6): DGGITQSPKYLFRKEGQNVTLSCEQNLNHDAMYWYRQDPGQGLRLIYYSQIVNDFQKGDIAEGYSVSREKKESFPLTVTSAQKNPTAFYLCASSPRGSAPSSPLHFGNGTRLTVT.